This record concerns one T cell receptor beta chain sequence. Its antigen is still unknown. The V and J ends lost 5 bases and 5 bases respectively, with 16 bases between them. Germline lookup yields CDR1 SGHRS and CDR2 YFSETQ. The CDR3 runs to 15 residues. PCR was performed using 60 Vbeta and 13 Jbeta primers. Some clones are missing from TCRdb's copy, which holds only in-frame ones; the method was immunoSEQ multiplex PCR. Of 150,000 to 200,000 clones listed, 65% to 80% are singletons. The source of the sample is a study of cytomegalovirus exposure and HLA in healthy donors. General study findings and limits: Later analysis found that TCR beta chains associated with HLA were more clonally expanded than other, equally common chains. Near-uniform donor sequencing depth was presumed by presence/absence analyses. Listed as cytomegalovirus-associated were over 150 TCR beta chains.

J is TRBJ1-4 and V is TRBV5-1; D is undetermined. Sequenced material: PBMCs. This receptor was taken from a middle-aged woman in good health and CMV-seropositive. The CDR3 region is CASSASPSVNEKLFF. The CDR3 nucleotides are TGCGCCAGCAGTGCGAGTCCGTCTGTGAATGAAAAACTGTTTTTT.